Listed below are T cell receptor beta chains from one sample, sequenced in a study of blood T cell repertoires in COVID-19. The data were produced by immunoSEQ multiplex PCR, yet TCRdb's version contains in-frame clones alone and is incomplete. The sample has roughly 95,000 clones; around 80% are singletons. Sequenced material: peripheral blood. These receptors were collected from a man in his fifties or sixties with active or convalescent COVID-19. CDR3s include the opening cysteine and the closing phenylalanine or tryptophan. Each record gives: V gene, J gene, CDR3 protein.

v_call: TRBV7-9; j_call: TRBJ2-7; cdr3_aa: CASSLRAGTGGMSYEQYF
v_call: TRBV7-9; j_call: TRBJ1-1; cdr3_aa: CASSLLGDRISSEAFF
v_call: TRBV4-1; j_call: TRBJ1-4; cdr3_aa: CASSQEGQGGGSEKLFF
v_call: TRBV6-2/TRBV6-3; j_call: TRBJ2-3; cdr3_aa: CASSPKRKLAGTDTQYF
v_call: TRBV14; j_call: TRBJ1-1; cdr3_aa: CASSPNTEAFF
v_call: TRBV14; j_call: TRBJ2-2; cdr3_aa: CASSQAGVNTGELFF
v_call: TRBV15; j_call: TRBJ2-1; cdr3_aa: CATSRDEGALRGQFF
v_call: TRBV12-3/TRBV12-4; j_call: TRBJ1-1; cdr3_aa: CASRSRDKAFF
v_call: TRBV6-6; j_call: TRBJ2-4; cdr3_aa: CASSRMLQPLAKNIQYF
v_call: TRBV10-2; j_call: TRBJ2-3; cdr3_aa: CASSNRGGQDTQYF
v_call: TRBV5-4; j_call: TRBJ2-3; cdr3_aa: CASSLETSGVTDTQYF
v_call: TRBV18; j_call: TRBJ2-5; cdr3_aa: CASSEGQKETQYF
v_call: TRBV30; j_call: TRBJ2-4; cdr3_aa: CAFRGLAGGLGKNIQYF
v_call: TRBV4-2; j_call: TRBJ2-1; cdr3_aa: CASSQPGQLYNEQFF
v_call: TRBV4-2; j_call: TRBJ2-5; cdr3_aa: CASSSNSGLNQETQYF
v_call: TRBV29-1; j_call: TRBJ2-7; cdr3_aa: CSIGQGAHEQYF
v_call: TRBV20-1; j_call: TRBJ1-5; cdr3_aa: CSASTGTSNQPQHF
v_call: TRBV7-2; j_call: TRBJ1-5; cdr3_aa: CASSLAGQPQHF
v_call: TRBV30; j_call: TRBJ2-5; cdr3_aa: CAWTPGTSGQETQYF
v_call: TRBV3-1/TRBV3-2; j_call: TRBJ1-2; cdr3_aa: CASSQVVSGGYTF
v_call: TRBV19; j_call: TRBJ2-2; cdr3_aa: CATKRGGTGTGELFF
v_call: TRBV7-2; j_call: TRBJ1-5; cdr3_aa: CASSTQGNQPQHF
v_call: TRBV20-1; j_call: TRBJ1-5; cdr3_aa: CSASPSGNGPQHF
v_call: TRBV28; j_call: TRBJ1-2; cdr3_aa: CASSPTGQNYGYTF
v_call: TRBV24-1; j_call: TRBJ2-3; cdr3_aa: CATSDEEGLAGGADTQYF
v_call: TRBV19; j_call: TRBJ2-2; cdr3_aa: CASMRGLNTGELFF
v_call: TRBV19; j_call: TRBJ2-2; cdr3_aa: CASRPANQGALAGELFF
v_call: TRBV6-6; j_call: TRBJ1-5; cdr3_aa: CASSYAEDNQPQHF
v_call: TRBV10-3; j_call: TRBJ1-1; cdr3_aa: CAISESRVAAFF
v_call: TRBV2; j_call: TRBJ1-4; cdr3_aa: CASRDRANEKLFF
v_call: TRBV6-2/TRBV6-3; j_call: TRBJ2-5; cdr3_aa: CASSYPYKGYQETQYF
v_call: TRBV7-2; j_call: TRBJ1-1; cdr3_aa: CASSPGRATEAFF
v_call: TRBV7-8; j_call: TRBJ2-3; cdr3_aa: CASSRTTGQGLRDTQYF
v_call: TRBV5-4; j_call: TRBJ1-1; cdr3_aa: CASGRQGENTEAFF
v_call: TRBV18; j_call: TRBJ1-6; cdr3_aa: CASSPTGGGSPLHF
v_call: TRBV13; j_call: TRBJ2-2; cdr3_aa: CASSPPGGRYTGELFF
v_call: TRBV5-1; j_call: TRBJ1-6; cdr3_aa: CASSVDLYNSLLHF
v_call: TRBV6-5; j_call: TRBJ2-3; cdr3_aa: CASSYSAGGTDTQYF
v_call: TRBV18; j_call: TRBJ1-5; cdr3_aa: CASSRRVLEGNQPQHF
v_call: TRBV6-4; j_call: TRBJ1-4; cdr3_aa: CASSPPPGKNEKLFF
v_call: TRBV5-1; j_call: TRBJ2-5; cdr3_aa: CASRTSGGARETQYF
v_call: TRBV6-5; j_call: TRBJ2-7; cdr3_aa: CASSLTGTGEGEQYF
v_call: TRBV7-9; j_call: TRBJ1-6; cdr3_aa: CASSPGQTNSPLHF
v_call: TRBV27; j_call: TRBJ2-5; cdr3_aa: CASSPGQGALKGETQYF
v_call: TRBV4-1; j_call: TRBJ2-5; cdr3_aa: CASSQDTFLPGTQYF
v_call: TRBV9; j_call: TRBJ2-6; cdr3_aa: CASSSPGGGGANVLTF
v_call: TRBV7-2; j_call: TRBJ2-3; cdr3_aa: CASSGGADTQYF
v_call: TRBV7-9; j_call: TRBJ2-3; cdr3_aa: CASSPWTSGDTDTQYF
v_call: TRBV4-2; j_call: TRBJ2-1; cdr3_aa: CASSQDRWDRGRYEQFF
v_call: TRBV19; j_call: TRBJ2-5; cdr3_aa: CASSAPTGTGETQYF
v_call: TRBV3-1/TRBV3-2; j_call: TRBJ2-3; cdr3_aa: CASSRAAISTDTQYF
v_call: TRBV30; j_call: TRBJ2-5; cdr3_aa: CAWRRDTGQETQYF
v_call: TRBV25-1; j_call: TRBJ1-1; cdr3_aa: CASIQVGGGEAFF
v_call: TRBV9; j_call: TRBJ1-1; cdr3_aa: CASSAQAWAEAFF